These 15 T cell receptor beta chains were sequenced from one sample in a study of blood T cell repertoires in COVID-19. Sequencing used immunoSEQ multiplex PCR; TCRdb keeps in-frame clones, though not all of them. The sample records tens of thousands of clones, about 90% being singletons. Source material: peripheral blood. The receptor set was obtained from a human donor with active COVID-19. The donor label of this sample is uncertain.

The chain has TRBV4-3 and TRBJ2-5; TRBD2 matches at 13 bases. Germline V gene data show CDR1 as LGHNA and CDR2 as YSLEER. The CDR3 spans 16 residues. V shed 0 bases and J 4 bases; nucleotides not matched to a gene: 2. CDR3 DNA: TGCGCCAGCAGCCAAGATTGGACTAGCGGGAGAGAGACCCAGTACTTC. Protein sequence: CASSQDWTSGRETQYF.

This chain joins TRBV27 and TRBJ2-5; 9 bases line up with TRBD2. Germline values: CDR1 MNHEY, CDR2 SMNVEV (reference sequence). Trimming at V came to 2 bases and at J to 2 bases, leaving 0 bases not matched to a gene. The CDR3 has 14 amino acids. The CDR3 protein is CASSLLAGQETQYF. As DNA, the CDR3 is TGTGCCAGCAGTTTACTAGCGGGACAAGAGACCCAGTACTTC.

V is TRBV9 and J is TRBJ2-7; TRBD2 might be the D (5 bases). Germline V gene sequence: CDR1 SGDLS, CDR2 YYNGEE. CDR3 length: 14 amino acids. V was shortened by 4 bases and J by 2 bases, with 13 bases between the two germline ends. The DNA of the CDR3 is TGTGCCAGCAGCTGGGCGACCGGGACCTACGAGCAGTACTTC. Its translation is CASSWATGTYEQYF. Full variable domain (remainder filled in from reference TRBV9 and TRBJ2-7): DSGVTQTPKHLITATGQRVTLRCSPRSGDLSVYWYQQSLDQGLQFLIQYYNGEERAKGNILERFSAQQFPDLHSELNLSSLELGDSALYFCASSWATGTYEQYFGPGTRLTVT.

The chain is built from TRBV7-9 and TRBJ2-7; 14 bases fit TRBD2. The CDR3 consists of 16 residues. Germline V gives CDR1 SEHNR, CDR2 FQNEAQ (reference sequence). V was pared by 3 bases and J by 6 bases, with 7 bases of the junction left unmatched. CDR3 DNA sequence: TGTGCCAGCAGCTTTGTACGACTAGCGGGAGGGGGCGAGCAGTACTTC. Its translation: CASSFVRLAGGGEQYF. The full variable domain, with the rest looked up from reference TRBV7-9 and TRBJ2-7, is DTGVSQNPRHKITKRGQNVTFRCDPISEHNRLYWYRQTLGQGPEFLTYFQNEAQLEKSRLLSDRFSAERPKGSFSTLEIQRTEQGDSAMYLCASSFVRLAGGGEQYFGPGTRLTVT.

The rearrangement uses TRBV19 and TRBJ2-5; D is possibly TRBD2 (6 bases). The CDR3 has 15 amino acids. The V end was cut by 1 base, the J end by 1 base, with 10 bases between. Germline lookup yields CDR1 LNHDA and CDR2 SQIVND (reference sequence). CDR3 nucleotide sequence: TGTGCCAGTAGTATAGCCGGTAGCGGCCAAGAGACCCAGTACTTC. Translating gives CASSIAGSGQETQYF.

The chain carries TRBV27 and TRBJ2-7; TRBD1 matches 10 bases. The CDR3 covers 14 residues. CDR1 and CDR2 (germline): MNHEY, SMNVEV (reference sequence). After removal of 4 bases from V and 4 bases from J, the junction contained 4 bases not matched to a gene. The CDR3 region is CASSSPGQGYEQYF. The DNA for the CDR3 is TGTGCCAGCAGTTCTCCGGGACAGGGGTACGAGCAGTACTTC.

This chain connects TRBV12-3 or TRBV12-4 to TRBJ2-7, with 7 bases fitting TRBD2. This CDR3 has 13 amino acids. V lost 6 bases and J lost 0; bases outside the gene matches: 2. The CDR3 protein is CASRTSPSYEQYF. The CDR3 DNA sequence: TGTGCCAGCAGGACTAGCCCCTCCTACGAGCAGTACTTC.

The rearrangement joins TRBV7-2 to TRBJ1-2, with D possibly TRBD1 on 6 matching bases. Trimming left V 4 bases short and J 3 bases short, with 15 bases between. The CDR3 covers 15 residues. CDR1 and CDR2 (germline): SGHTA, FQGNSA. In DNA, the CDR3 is TGTGCCAGCAGCTCCGGGGGGGCCGGGGACTATGGCTACACCTTC. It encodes CASSSGGAGDYGYTF.

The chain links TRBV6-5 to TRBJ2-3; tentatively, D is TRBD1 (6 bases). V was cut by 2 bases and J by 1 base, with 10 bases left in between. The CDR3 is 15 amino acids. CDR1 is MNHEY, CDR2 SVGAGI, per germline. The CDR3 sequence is CASSYLQGRTDTQYF. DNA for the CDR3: TGTGCCAGCAGTTACCTCCAGGGGCGCACAGATACGCAGTATTTT.

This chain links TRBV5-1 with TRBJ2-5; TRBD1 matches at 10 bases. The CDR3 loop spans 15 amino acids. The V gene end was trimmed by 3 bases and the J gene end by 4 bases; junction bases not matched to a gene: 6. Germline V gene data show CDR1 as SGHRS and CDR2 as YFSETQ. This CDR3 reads CASSSGQGVRETQYF. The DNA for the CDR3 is TGCGCCAGCAGCTCTGGACAGGGGGTAAGAGAGACCCAGTACTTC.

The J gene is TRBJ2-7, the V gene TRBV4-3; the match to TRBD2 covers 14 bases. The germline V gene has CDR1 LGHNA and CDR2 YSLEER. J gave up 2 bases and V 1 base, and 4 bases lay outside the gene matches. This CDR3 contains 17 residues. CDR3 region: CASSQVGLAGGTYEQYF. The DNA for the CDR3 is TGCGCCAGCAGCCAAGTAGGACTAGCGGGAGGAACCTACGAGCAGTACTTC.

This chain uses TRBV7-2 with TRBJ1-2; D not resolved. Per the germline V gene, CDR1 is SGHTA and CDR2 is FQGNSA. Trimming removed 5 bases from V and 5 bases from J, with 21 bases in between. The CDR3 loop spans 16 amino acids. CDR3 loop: CASSPTLGPSGYGYTF. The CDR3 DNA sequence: TGTGCCAGCAGCCCTACGCTTGGGCCCTCTGGATATGGCTACACCTTC.

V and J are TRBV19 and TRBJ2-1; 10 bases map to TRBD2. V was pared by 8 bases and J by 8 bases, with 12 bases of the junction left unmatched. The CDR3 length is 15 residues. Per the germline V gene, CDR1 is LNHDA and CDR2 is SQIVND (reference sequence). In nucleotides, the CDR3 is TGTGCCAGTGCGCAACCCTTGCTAGCGGGGGATGAGCAGTTCTTC. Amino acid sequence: CASAQPLLAGDEQFF.

CDR3 nucleotide sequence: TGCGCCAGCAGCTTGGCTCCGACTAGCGGGAGCGGTGAGACCCAGTACTTC. Protein: CASSLAPTSGSGETQYF. The V call is TRBV5-1, the J call TRBJ2-5, with 12 bases fitting TRBD2. The CDR3 extends over 17 amino acids. In germline, CDR1 is SGHRS, CDR2 YFSETQ. V was clipped by 0 bases and J by 5 bases; unmatched bases: 8.

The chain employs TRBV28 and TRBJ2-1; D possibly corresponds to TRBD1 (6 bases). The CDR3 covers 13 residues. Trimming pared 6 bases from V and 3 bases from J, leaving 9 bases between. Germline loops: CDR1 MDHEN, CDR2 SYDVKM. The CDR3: CASSSDSYNEQFF. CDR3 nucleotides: TGTGCCAGCAGCTCGGACAGCTACAATGAGCAGTTCTTC.